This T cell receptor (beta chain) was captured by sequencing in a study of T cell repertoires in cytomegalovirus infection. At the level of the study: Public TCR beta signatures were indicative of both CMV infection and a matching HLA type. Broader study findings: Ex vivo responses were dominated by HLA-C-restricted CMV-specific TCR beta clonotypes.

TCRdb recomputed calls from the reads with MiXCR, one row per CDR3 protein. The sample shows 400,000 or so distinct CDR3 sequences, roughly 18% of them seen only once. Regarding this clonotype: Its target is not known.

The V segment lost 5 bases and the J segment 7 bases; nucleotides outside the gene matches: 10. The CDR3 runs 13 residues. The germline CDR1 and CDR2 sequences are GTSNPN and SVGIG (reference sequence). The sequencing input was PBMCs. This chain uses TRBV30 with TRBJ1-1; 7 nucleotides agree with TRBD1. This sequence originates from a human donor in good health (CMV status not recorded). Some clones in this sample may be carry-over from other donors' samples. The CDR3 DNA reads TGTGCCTGGGACGACAGGGCCTGGGGTGAAGCTTTCTTT. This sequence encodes CAWDDRAWGEAFF.